This TCR beta chain was recovered during a study of molecular identifiers for immune sequencing clone quantification. V lost 5 bases and J lost 7; bases outside the gene matches: 7. Germline loops: CDR1 LNHDA, CDR2 SQIVND (reference sequence). This CDR3 is built from 13 residues. Using its own MiXCR run on the PCR reads, TCRdb lists one record per CDR3 protein. In the table there are 300,000 to 350,000 distinct CDR3 sequences, roughly 23% of which are singletons. This clonotype was counted ten times or more. The sequencing sample was made of naive CD8+ T cells from blood, with Jurkat cell RNA spiked in. Subset noted: FACS-sorted CD8+CD4-CCR7+CD45RA+ naive T cells. The TCR was taken from a human donor in good health. Some libraries in this study had Jurkat cell RNA spiked in. This chain joins TRBV19 and TRBJ1-2; TRBD1 matches 7 bases. The CDR3 protein is CASSFSTGLGYTF. The CDR3 DNA is TGTGCCAGTAGTTTTTCGACAGGGCTTGGCTACACCTTC. Combining the CDR3 with reference TRBV19 and TRBJ1-2 gives the whole variable domain DGGITQSPKYLFRKEGQNVTLSCEQNLNHDAMYWYRQDPGQGLRLIYYSQIVNDFQKGDIAEGYSVSREKKESFPLTVTSAQKNPTAFYLCASSFSTGLGYTFGSGTRLTVV.